These 11 T cell receptor beta chains were sequenced from one sample in a study of cytomegalovirus exposure and HLA in healthy donors. Primers included in the PCR were 60 Vbeta and 13 Jbeta primers. Sequenced by immunoSEQ multiplex PCR; TCRdb stores in-frame clones only, minus some. Of some 190,000 clones in the sample, 8.5% to 10% are singletons; the top ten hold 1% to 1.5%. The source material was PBMCs. The receptors here all came from a woman in her twenties or thirties in good health and CMV-seropositive.

The V and J genes are TRBV6-5 and TRBJ2-5; TRBD2 aligns across 7 bases. Near its end, the DNA agrees better with TRBJ2-7, so the J call may be wrong. The germline CDR1 and CDR2 sequences are MNHEY and SVGAGI. The CDR3 has 16 residues. CDR3 in amino acids: CASSYGPRGSSYEQYF. CDR3 DNA: TGTGCCAGCAGTTACGGACCGCGGGGGAGCTCCTACGAGCAGTACTTC.

This clone was recorded a few times. This rearrangement joins TRBV14 to TRBJ2-5; TRBD2 is a possible D gene (6 bases). Germline CDR1 SGHDN, CDR2 FVKESK. V gave up 4 bases and J gave up 4 bases, with 13 bases separating them. CDR3 size: 14 residues. The CDR3 bases are TGTGCCAGCAGCCCACACCTCGGGGGAGAGACCCAGTACTTC. It specifies CASSPHLGGETQYF.

The chain combines TRBV5-6 with TRBJ2-1, with D unclear. The CDR3 sequence is 12 residues long. Germline-derived CDR1 and CDR2 are SGHDT and YYEEEE. The V and J ends lost 2 bases and 6 bases respectively, with 6 bases between them. CDR3 in DNA: TGTGCCAGCAGCTTCCTAGTCAATGAGCAGTTCTTC. Its protein is CASSFLVNEQFF.

The genes are TRBV4-1 and TRBJ1-2; 8 nucleotides line up with TRBD1. The V gene's germline CDR1 is MGHRA and CDR2 YSYEKL. J lost 4 bases, V lost 5 bases, and 9 bases had no gene match. This CDR3 region has 15 residues. The CDR3 here is CASSSMTGVLYGYTF. CDR3 nucleotides: TGCGCCAGCAGCTCTATGACAGGGGTCCTCTATGGCTACACCTTC.

This clone appeared a few times. The V call is TRBV18, the J call TRBJ2-7; TRBD1 aligns across 7 bases. CDR1 is KGHSH, CDR2 LQKENI, per germline. The V segment lost 5 bases and the J segment 7 bases; nucleotides outside the gene matches: 5. The CDR3 length is 12 residues. The CDR3 DNA follows: TGTGCCAGCTCATACGGGACAGATGAGCAGTACTTC. Protein sequence: CASSYGTDEQYF.

V is TRBV6-5 and J is TRBJ2-5; D call uncertain. Germline values: CDR1 MNHEY, CDR2 SVGAGI. This CDR3 comprises 15 residues. Deletions cut 0 bases from V and 1 base from J, with 9 bases between. The CDR3 DNA sequence: TGTGCCAGCAGTTACTCTGGCGGATCCCAAGAGACCCAGTACTTC. Its translation: CASSYSGGSQETQYF.

This clone has just a few counts. This chain links TRBV4-1 with TRBJ1-4, with D possibly being TRBD1 (5 bases). The V gene lost 4 bases and the J gene lost 2 bases, with 17 bases spanning the gap. CDR1 and CDR2 from the germline V gene are MGHRA and YSYEKL. This CDR3 comprises 17 residues. The DNA for the CDR3 is TGCGCCAGCAGCCCAAGGGATAAGGGGCCGACTAATGAAAAACTGTTTTTT. It is translated as CASSPRDKGPTNEKLFF.

The chain carries TRBV2 and TRBJ2-7, with TRBD1 as a possible D gene (7 bases). V lost 7 bases and J 3 bases, leaving 13 bases between the germline ends. CDR1 is SNHLY, CDR2 FYNNEI, per germline. There are 13 residues in the CDR3. The CDR3 DNA sequence: TGTGCCAGCAATGGAGGGGGCGTCTACGAGCAGTACTTC. Protein sequence: CASNGGGVYEQYF.

Only a few counts were recorded for this clone. The chain employs TRBV7-2 and TRBJ1-3; the D is unclear. The germline gives CDR1 SGHTA, CDR2 FQGNSA. The CDR3 has 12 residues. V was pared by 4 bases and J by 8 bases, with 9 bases between. The CDR3 spells CASSSTGDTIYF. CDR3 coding DNA: TGTGCCAGCAGCTCCACCGGGGACACCATATATTTT.

This clone was counted only a few times. The chain carries TRBV7-2 and TRBJ2-2, with D maybe TRBD2 (6 bases). From germline, CDR1 is SGHTA and CDR2 FQGNSA. V lost 3 bases and J 7 bases, leaving 15 bases between the germline ends. The CDR3 loop spans 15 amino acids. CDR3 nucleotide sequence: TGTGCCAGCAGCTTCAGACTAGATGTAGGCGGGGAGCTGTTTTTT. Translating gives CASSFRLDVGGELFF.

V and J are TRBV23-1 and TRBJ2-7; no clear D. TRBV23-1 is marked as an open reading frame, function uncertain. Deletions cut 0 bases from V and 6 bases from J, with 21 bases between. This CDR3 has 17 residues. The CDR3 loop is CASSQSSTRLHLSEQYF. The CDR3 DNA follows: TGCGCCAGCAGTCAATCGAGCACCCGACTCCACCTCTCCGAGCAGTACTTC.